The rows below give T cell receptor beta chains drawn from one sample of a study of T-cell memory formation after mild COVID-19. TCRdb passed the 5' RACE reads through MiXCR, listing each CDR3 protein once. The table has about 400,000 distinct CDR3 sequences, 18% seen once. The sequenced sample consisted of PBMCs or a T cell subset sorted from them (not recorded which). The receptors stem from a man younger than 30 who had mild COVID-19 (a few samples of this study predate the infection). Cell type and time point are not known. CDR3s include the opening cysteine and the closing phenylalanine or tryptophan. A D gene is named only where the DNA matches it firmly. Size is omitted from some rows. Given values are once, few, many or a class for expanded clones.

>TRBJ1-2|few|TRBV6-5|TRBD1
TGTGCCAGCAGCACTACAGGGGGCACTAACTATGGCTACACCTTC
CASSTTGGTNYGYTF
>TRBJ2-5|NA|TRBV20-1|NA
TGCAGTGCTAGAGATCTCTATCGGGTTTGGGAGACCCAGTACTTC
CSARDLYRVWETQYF
>TRBJ1-5|few|TRBV6-2/TRBV6-3|NA
TGTGCCAGCAGCAAACAAGGGCCCCAGCATTTT
CASSKQGPQHF
>TRBJ2-2|NA|TRBV12-3/TRBV12-4|NA
TGTGCCAGCAGTCCCAACCGACTAGCGAACACCGGGGAGCTGTTTTTT
CASSPNRLANTGELFF
>TRBJ1-2|few|TRBV4-1|TRBD1
TGCGCCAGCAGCCAACCGGGACAGGGAGACGGCTACACCTTC
CASSQPGQGDGYTF
>TRBJ2-2|many|TRBV2|TRBD1
TGTGCCAGCAGCAAAGTGGGACAGGCCCCCGGGGAGCTGTTTTTT
CASSKVGQAPGELFF
>TRBJ2-3|NA|TRBV9|TRBD1
TGTGCCAGCAGCGGGCGACAGGGGGTCACAGATACGCAGTATTTT
CASSGRQGVTDTQYF
>TRBJ1-3|few|TRBV5-1|NA
TGCGCCAGCAGCTTGGGCAGGGCTGGAAACACCATATATTTT
CASSLGRAGNTIYF
>TRBJ1-6|few|TRBV5-5|NA
TGTGCCGCATCCAGCAAGAAATCACCCCTCCACTTT
CAASSKKSPLHF
>TRBJ2-2|NA|TRBV4-1|NA
TGCGCCAGCAGCCAGGGTCGGAGCGGAACCGGGGAGCTGTTTTTT
CASSQGRSGTGELFF
>TRBJ1-2|NA|TRBV5-1|NA
TGCGCCAGCACCAGGGGAGGGGGATATGGCTACACCTTC
CASTRGGGYGYTF
>TRBJ1-2|many|TRBV7-2|NA
TGTGCCAGCAGCCCTGATGGAGCTACCTATGGCTACACCTTC
CASSPDGATYGYTF
>TRBJ2-5|NA|TRBV5-1|TRBD2
TGCGCCAGCGCGGGAGAGGAGACCCAGTACTTC
CASAGEETQYF
>TRBJ1-2|few|TRBV12-3/TRBV12-4|TRBD1
TGTGCCAGCAGGCGGCAGGGGGCGGAGGGCTACACCTTC
CASRRQGAEGYTF
>TRBJ1-6|NA|TRBV15|NA
TGTGCCACCAGCAGTCACCCACAGGGCTATAATTCACCCCTCCACTTT
CATSSHPQGYNSPLHF
>TRBJ2-5|NA|TRBV27|NA
TGTGCCAGCAGAATAACGGAGGGTAGGACCCAGTACTTC
CASRITEGRTQYF
>TRBJ2-7|few|TRBV20-1|NA
TGCAGTGCTAGTAAGGGCAGTGGCTCCTACGAGCAGTACTTC
CSASKGSGSYEQYF
>TRBJ2-1|NA|TRBV5-1|NA
TGCGCCAGCAGCTTGGATCAGTACCTCAATGAGCAGTTCTTC
CASSLDQYLNEQFF
>TRBJ2-3|many|TRBV5-6|TRBD2
TGTGCCAGCAGCCTCGGGACTAGCGTCTACACAGATACGCAGTATTTT
CASSLGTSVYTDTQYF
>TRBJ1-2|NA|TRBV6-2/TRBV6-3|NA
TGTGCCAGCAGTTACTCCGGACGGGTGGATGGCTACACCTTC
CASSYSGRVDGYTF
>TRBJ2-3|once|TRBV10-3|NA
TGTGCCATCAGTGTAAAAAGCGGTACAGATACGCAGTATTTT
CAISVKSGTDTQYF
>TRBJ2-3|few|TRBV3-1|NA
TGTGCCAGCAGCCAAGCCGGGACCCGGACAGATACGCAGTATTTT
CASSQAGTRTDTQYF
>TRBJ1-1|NA|TRBV12-3/TRBV12-4|NA
TGTGCCAGCAGGAGAACTGAAGCTTTCTTT
CASRRTEAFF
>TRBJ1-1|NA|TRBV4-1|NA
TGCGCCAGCAGCCAACCAGGGCGCACTGAAGCTTTCTTT
CASSQPGRTEAFF
>TRBJ1-1|NA|TRBV7-9|NA
TGTGCCAGCAGCTTACCTCGGGACGCCACTGAAGCTTTCTTT
CASSLPRDATEAFF
>TRBJ2-6|NA|TRBV6-5|TRBD1
TGTGCCAGCAGTTCCCCGACAGGGGTGGGCCCGGGGGGGGCCAACGTCCTGACTTTC
CASSSPTGVGPGGANVLTF
>TRBJ1-2|few|TRBV6-2/TRBV6-3|NA
TGTGCCAGCAGTCAGGAGGACAGCCGTAACTATGGCTACACCTTC
CASSQEDSRNYGYTF
>TRBJ2-1|NA|TRBV4-3|NA
TGCGCCAGCAGCCAAGGGGCGGCGCGGGGCTCCTACAATGAGCAGTTCTTC
CASSQGAARGSYNEQFF
>TRBJ1-4|few|TRBV5-1|NA
TGCGCCAGCAGCTTGGCAGGGGCTGATGAAAAACTGTTTTTT
CASSLAGADEKLFF
>TRBJ2-6|many|TRBV7-2|NA
TGTGCCAGCAGCTTAGCCGGCTCTGGGGCCAACGTCCTGACTTTC
CASSLAGSGANVLTF
>TRBJ2-1|few|TRBV7-2|TRBD1
TGTGCCAGCAGCTTAGAAAGGGGGCAGGAGCAGTTCTTC
CASSLERGQEQFF
>TRBJ1-1|NA|TRBV5-1|TRBD1
TGCGCCACAGGTCAGGGGGCCAGTGACACTGAAGCTTTCTTT
CATGQGASDTEAFF
>TRBJ1-1|NA|TRBV5-1|NA
TGCGCCAGCAGCTTGCCGGGGAGGGAGAACACTGAAGCTTTCTTT
CASSLPGRENTEAFF
>TRBJ2-3|few|TRBV18|TRBD1
TGTGCCAGCTCACCACCGGGGCAGGGGGCCACAGATACGCAGTATTTT
CASSPPGQGATDTQYF
>TRBJ1-6|few|TRBV19|NA
TGTGCCAGTAGCCCCTACGGAGTCATCGGTTCACCCCTCCACTTT
CASSPYGVIGSPLHF
>TRBJ1-1|NA|TRBV7-3|NA
TGTGCCAGCAGCCTACAGGGACACAGCACTGAAGCTTTCTTT
CASSLQGHSTEAFF
>TRBJ1-1|few|TRBV29-1|TRBD1
TGCAGCGTTGACGACAGGGCCTTGGGCACTGAAGCTTTCTTT
CSVDDRALGTEAFF
>TRBJ1-5|NA|TRBV20-1|NA
TGCAGTGCTAGCTCTCAGCCAGGGGAGCCCCAACATTTT
CSASSQPGEPQHF
>TRBJ2-1|NA|TRBV7-2|NA
TGTGCCAGCAGCTTCGGTTTTCGAGAGCAGTTCTTC
CASSFGFREQFF
>TRBJ2-7|NA|TRBV3-1|NA
TGTGCCAGCAGCCGTAATACCTTTTCTAGCTCCTACGAGCAGTACTTC
CASSRNTFSSSYEQYF
>TRBJ2-7|NA|TRBV10-1|TRBD1
TGCGCCATCGACCCAGGGGGCCTCTCCTACGAGCAGTACTTC
CAIDPGGLSYEQYF